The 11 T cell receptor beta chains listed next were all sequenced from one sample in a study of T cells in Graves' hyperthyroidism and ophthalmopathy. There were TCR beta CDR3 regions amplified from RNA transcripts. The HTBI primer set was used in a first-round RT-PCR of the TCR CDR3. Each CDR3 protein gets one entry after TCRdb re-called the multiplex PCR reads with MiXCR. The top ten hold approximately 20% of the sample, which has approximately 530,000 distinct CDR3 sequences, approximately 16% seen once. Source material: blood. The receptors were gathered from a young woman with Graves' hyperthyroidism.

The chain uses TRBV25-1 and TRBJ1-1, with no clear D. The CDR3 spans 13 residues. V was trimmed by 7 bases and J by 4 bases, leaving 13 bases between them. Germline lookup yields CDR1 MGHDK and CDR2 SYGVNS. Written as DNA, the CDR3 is TGTGCCAGCAAAATCTCGGGCCGCACTGAAGCTTTCTTT. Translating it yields CASKISGRTEAFF.

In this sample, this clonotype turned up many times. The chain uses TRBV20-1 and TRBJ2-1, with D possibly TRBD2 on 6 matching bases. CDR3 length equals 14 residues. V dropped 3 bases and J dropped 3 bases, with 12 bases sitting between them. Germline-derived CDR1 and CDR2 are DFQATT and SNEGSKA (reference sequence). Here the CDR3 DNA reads TGCAGTGCTAGTCCCCGGACTAACTACAATGAGCAGTTCTTC. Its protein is CSASPRTNYNEQFF.

CDR3 sequence: CSVEEAMNTEAFF. Here the CDR3 DNA reads TGCAGCGTTGAGGAGGCGATGAACACTGAAGCTTTCTTT. The gene calls are TRBV29-1 and TRBJ1-1; D not resolved. CDR1 and CDR2 from the germline V gene are SQVTM and ANQGSEA. V was shortened by 3 bases and J by 0 bases, with 8 bases between the two germline ends. This CDR3 comprises 13 residues.

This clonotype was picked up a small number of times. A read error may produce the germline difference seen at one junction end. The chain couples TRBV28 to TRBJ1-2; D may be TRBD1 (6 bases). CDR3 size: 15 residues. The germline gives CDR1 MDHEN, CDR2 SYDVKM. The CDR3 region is CASSSTYRDDYGYAF. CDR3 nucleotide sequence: TGTGCCAGCAGTTCCACATACAGGGATGACTATGGCTACGCCTTC.

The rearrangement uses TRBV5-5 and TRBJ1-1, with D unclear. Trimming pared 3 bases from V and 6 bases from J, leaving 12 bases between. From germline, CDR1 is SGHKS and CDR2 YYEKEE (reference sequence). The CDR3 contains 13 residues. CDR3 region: CASSWRGQSEAFF. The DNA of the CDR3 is TGTGCCAGCAGCTGGAGAGGGCAGTCTGAAGCTTTCTTT.

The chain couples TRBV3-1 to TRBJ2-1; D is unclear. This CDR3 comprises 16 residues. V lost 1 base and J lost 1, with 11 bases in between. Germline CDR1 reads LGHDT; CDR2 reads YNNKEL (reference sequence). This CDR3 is CASSQVSSRSYNEQFF. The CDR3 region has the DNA TGTGCCAGCAGCCAAGTGTCCAGCCGGTCCTACAATGAGCAGTTCTTC.

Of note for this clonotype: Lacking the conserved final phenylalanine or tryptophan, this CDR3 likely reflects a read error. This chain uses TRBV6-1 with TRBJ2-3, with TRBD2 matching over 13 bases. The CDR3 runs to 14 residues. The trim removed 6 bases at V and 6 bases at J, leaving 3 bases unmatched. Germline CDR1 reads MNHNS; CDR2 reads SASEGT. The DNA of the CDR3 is TGTGCCAGCAGGAAACTAGCGGGGGGGGATACGCAGTATTCT. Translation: CASRKLAGGDTQYS.

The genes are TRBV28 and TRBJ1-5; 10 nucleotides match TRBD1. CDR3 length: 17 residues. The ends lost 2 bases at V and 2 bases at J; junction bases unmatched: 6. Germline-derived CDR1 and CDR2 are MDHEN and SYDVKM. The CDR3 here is CASSLERQGAGNQPQHF. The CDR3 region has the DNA TGTGCCAGCAGTTTAGAGCGACAGGGGGCTGGCAATCAGCCCCAGCATTTT.

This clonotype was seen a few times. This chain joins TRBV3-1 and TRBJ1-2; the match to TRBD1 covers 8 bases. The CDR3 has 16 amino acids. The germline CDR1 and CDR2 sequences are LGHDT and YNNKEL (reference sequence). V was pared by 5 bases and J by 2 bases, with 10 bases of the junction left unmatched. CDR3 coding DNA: TGTGCCAGCAGCAAAAACGACAGGGGCCTAAACTATGGCTACACCTTC. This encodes CASSKNDRGLNYGYTF.

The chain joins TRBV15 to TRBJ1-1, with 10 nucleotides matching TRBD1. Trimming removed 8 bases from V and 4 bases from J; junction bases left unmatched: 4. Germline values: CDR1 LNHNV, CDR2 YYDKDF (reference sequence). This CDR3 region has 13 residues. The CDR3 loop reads CATAGDRGTEAFF. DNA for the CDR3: TGTGCCACCGCCGGGGACAGGGGCACTGAAGCTTTCTTT.

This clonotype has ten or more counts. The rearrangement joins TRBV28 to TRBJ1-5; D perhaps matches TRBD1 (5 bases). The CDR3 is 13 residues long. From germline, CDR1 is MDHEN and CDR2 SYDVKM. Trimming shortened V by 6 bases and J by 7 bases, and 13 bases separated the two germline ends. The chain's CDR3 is CASRFGARQPQHF. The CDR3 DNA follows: TGTGCCAGCAGATTCGGGGCAAGGCAGCCCCAGCATTTT.